The rows below give T cell receptor beta chains drawn from one sample of a study of blood T cells in healthy people across ages. TCRdb re-analysed the 5' RACE reads in MiXCR, keeping a single row per CDR3 protein. The sample lists 1.5 million to 2 million distinct CDR3 sequences; roughly a third were seen once. Sequencing was carried out using blood. Receptors were obtained from a woman in her twenties or thirties in good health. The CDR3 runs from the conserved cysteine through the conserved F or W. D genes are given only for firm matches. Size is stated for part of the rows, as once, few or many counts, or as a class when the clone is expanded.

>many|TRBD1|TRBV4-1|TRBJ2-7
CASSHGQGVTYEQYF
TGCGCCAGCAGCCATGGACAGGGGGTTACCTACGAGCAGTACTTC
>few|-|TRBV12-3/TRBV12-4|TRBJ2-1
CASSTGDTLARDEQFF
TGTGCCAGCAGTACCGGGGACACTTTAGCTAGGGATGAGCAGTTCTTC
>few|TRBD1|TRBV4-1|TRBJ1-2
CASSHRTEGASGYTF
TGCGCCAGCAGCCATCGGACAGAGGGGGCCTCCGGCTACACCTTC
>-|TRBD1|TRBV4-1|TRBJ1-4
CASSPQGAHEKLFF
TGCGCCAGCAGCCCGCAGGGGGCGCATGAAAAGCTGTTTTTT
>-|-|TRBV10-3|TRBJ2-7
CAISGLRMDYEQYF
TGTGCCATCAGTGGGTTAAGAATGGACTACGAGCAGTACTTC
>few|-|TRBV27|TRBJ1-2
CASSFGWNYGYTF
TGTGCCAGCAGTTTCGGCTGGAACTATGGCTACACCTTC
>-|-|TRBV27|TRBJ1-4
CASSRSLGGSLGKLFF
TGTGCCAGCAGTCGATCCCTGGGAGGGAGTTTAGGAAAACTGTTTTTT
>few|-|TRBV20-1|TRBJ2-1
CSARDRRGGNEQFF
TGCAGTGCTAGAGATAGGAGGGGGGGCAATGAGCAGTTCTTC
>many|TRBD2|TRBV29-1|TRBJ2-7
CSAGLVGYEQYF
TGCAGCGCTGGACTAGTCGGCTACGAGCAGTACTTC
>few|-|TRBV20-1|TRBJ1-1
CSATDKNTEAFF
TGCAGTGCTACAGACAAGAACACTGAAGCTTTCTTT
>few|TRBD2|TRBV24-1|TRBJ2-6
CATSEAGNQISGANVLTF
TGTGCCACCAGTGAAGCGGGGAACCAGATCTCTGGGGCCAACGTCCTGACTTTC
>-|TRBD1|TRBV5-1|TRBJ1-2
CASSFGGDRNGYTF
TGCGCCAGCAGCTTTGGTGGGGACAGGAATGGCTACACCTTC
>-|TRBD2|TRBV4-1|TRBJ2-5
CASSQRSPLAEGGETQYF
TGCGCCAGCAGCCAAAGATCGCCACTAGCGGAGGGTGGAGAGACCCAGTACTTC
>few|-|TRBV9|TRBJ1-1
CASSPPGAYEAFF
TGTGCCAGCAGCCCCCCGGGGGCCTATGAAGCTTTCTTT
>few|-|TRBV7-2|TRBJ2-5
CASSLGGAGPQETQYF
TGTGCCAGCAGCTTAGGAGGGGCGGGCCCACAAGAGACCCAGTACTTC
>-|TRBD2|TRBV12-3/TRBV12-4|TRBJ2-1
CASTLRESSGRGFF
TGTGCCAGCACTCTCCGGGAAAGTAGCGGGAGAGGGTTCTTC
>-|-|TRBV7-9|TRBJ2-1
CASSKRGRSGADEQFF
TGTGCCAGCAGCAAAAGGGGAAGGTCAGGGGCCGATGAGCAGTTCTTC
>once|TRBD2|TRBV27|TRBJ2-5
CASKLAGGNEQYF
TGTGCCAGCAAACTAGCGGGAGGGAATGAGCAGTACTTC
>-|-|TRBV7-9|TRBJ2-6
CASSLLKRGTSGANVLTF
TGTGCCAGCAGCTTATTAAAGAGGGGGACCTCTGGGGCCAACGTCCTGACTTTC
>-|TRBD1|TRBV14|TRBJ1-4
CASSQEDRHNEKLFF
TGTGCCAGCAGCCAAGAGGACAGGCATAATGAAAAACTGTTTTTT
>-|-|TRBV5-5|TRBJ1-2
CASSADHYYGYTF
TGTGCCAGCAGCGCGGACCATTACTATGGCTACACCTTC
>many|-|TRBV30|TRBJ2-3
CAWSYTDTQYF
TGTGCCTGGAGTTACACAGATACGCAGTATTTT
>-|-|TRBV5-6|TRBJ2-7
CASSARRYSYEQYF
TGTGCCAGCAGCGCACGGCGGTACTCCTACGAGCAGTACTTC
>-|TRBD2|TRBV6-5|TRBJ2-3
CASSRTRMKDTQYF
TGTGCCAGCAGCAGGACTAGAATGAAAGATACGCAGTATTTT
>few|-|TRBV7-9|TRBJ1-4
CASSLHTVATNEKLFF
TGTGCCAGCAGCTTACATACAGTTGCAACTAATGAAAAACTGTTTTTT
>-|-|TRBV7-9|TRBJ1-5
CASSSVAANQPQHF
TGTGCCAGCAGCTCGGTAGCGGCCAATCAGCCCCAGCATTTT
>-|-|TRBV7-9|TRBJ2-7
CASSHRTAEAQYF
TGTGCCAGCAGCCACCGGACAGCCGAGGCCCAGTACTTC
>few|TRBD1|TRBV13|TRBJ2-7
CASSIQGAGNEQYF
TGTGCCAGCAGCATACAGGGGGCGGGAAACGAGCAGTACTTC
>-|TRBD2|TRBV30|TRBJ2-7
CAWMGSVGTSGRAYEQYF
TGTGCCTGGATGGGGTCAGTGGGTACTAGCGGGAGGGCTTACGAGCAGTACTTC
>many|TRBD2|TRBV6-2/TRBV6-3|TRBJ2-6
CASSYPTSGRVGANVLTF
TGTGCCAGCAGTTACCCGACTAGCGGGAGGGTGGGGGCCAACGTCCTGACTTTC
>-|TRBD2|TRBV7-8|TRBJ2-7
CASSPALAGGNYEQYF
TGTGCCAGCAGCCCAGCCTTAGCGGGGGGCAACTACGAGCAGTACTTC
>few|-|TRBV5-6|TRBJ1-2
CASSPGVRRGYGYTF
TGTGCCAGCAGCCCGGGGGTCCGGAGGGGCTATGGCTACACCTTC
>few|TRBD1|TRBV7-9|TRBJ1-2
CASSSGQGQWGGYTF
TGTGCCAGCAGCTCGGGACAGGGACAATGGGGTGGCTACACCTTC
>-|-|TRBV20-1|TRBJ2-2
CSARIRAGMVGDLFF
TGCAGTGCTAGGATTCGGGCAGGGATGGTCGGGGATCTGTTTTTT
>few|-|TRBV6-2/TRBV6-3|TRBJ1-5
CASSFVGYQPQHF
TGTGCCAGCAGTTTCGTTGGCTATCAGCCCCAGCATTTT
>-|-|TRBV3-1|TRBJ2-1
CASSQCRGHYNEQFF
TGTGCCAGCAGCCAATGCAGGGGACACTACAATGAGCAGTTCTTC
>many|-|TRBV29-1|TRBJ1-2
CSVDDTQEEGYTF
TGCAGCGTTGACGACACCCAAGAGGAGGGCTACACCTTC
>-|-|TRBV7-2|TRBJ1-2
CASKSGALNYGYTF
TGTGCCAGCAAGTCGGGGGCGTTGAACTATGGCTACACCTTC
>few|TRBD1|TRBV20-1|TRBJ2-7
CSADRVTYEQYF
TGCAGTGCCGACAGGGTAACCTACGAGCAGTACTTC
>few|-|TRBV12-3/TRBV12-4|TRBJ2-1
CASGTSQETYNEQFF
TGTGCCAGCGGGACTTCACAGGAGACCTACAATGAGCAGTTCTTC
>few|TRBD2|TRBV3-1|TRBJ2-3
CASSQAGLAGDTQYF
TGTGCCAGCAGCCAAGCTGGACTAGCGGGAGATACGCAGTATTTT
>-|-|TRBV7-2|TRBJ2-1
CASSLVASSEQFF
TGTGCCAGCAGCTTAGTGGCTAGCAGTGAGCAGTTCTTC
>many|-|TRBV5-1|TRBJ2-7
CASSEGTDGSYEQYF
TGCGCCAGCAGCGAAGGGACTGATGGCTCCTACGAGCAGTACTTC
>few|-|TRBV20-1|TRBJ2-1
CSARYKRGHFYNEQFF
TGCAGTGCTAGATATAAACGGGGGCATTTTTACAATGAGCAGTTCTTC
>once|TRBD1|TRBV6-5|TRBJ1-2
CASSRGRGLYDYGYTF
TGTGCCAGCAGTCGCGGCAGGGGGCTATATGACTATGGCTACACCTTC
>-|TRBD1|TRBV19|TRBJ2-5
CASSIDLTGKETQYF
TGTGCCAGTAGTATAGATTTGACAGGGAAAGAGACCCAGTACTTC
>-|TRBD2|TRBV27|TRBJ2-1
CASSLGTSGEGEQFF
TGTGCCAGCAGTTTAGGGACTAGCGGAGAGGGGGAGCAGTTCTTC